Each of the 12 T cell receptor beta chains below was sequenced from the same sample in a study of CD8+ T cells in alopecia areata. Treatment: oral pan-JAK inhibitor, 5-10 mg twice daily. In each case, RNA was isolated and then reverse transcribed into cDNA as the sequencing template. Assay used: immunoSEQ multiplex PCR; TCRdb lists only in-frame clones, some missing. The sample lists about 220,000 clones; approximately 57% were seen once. This specimen was CD4+ T cells sorted from blood, taken at week 4, from a patient treated with tofacitinib. These receptors were obtained from a human donor with alopecia areata.

This clone occurred once. The chain recombines TRBV2 with TRBJ1-5, with 9 nucleotides matching TRBD1. The CDR3 has 14 amino acids. The ends lost 3 bases at V and 5 bases at J; junction bases unmatched: 2. Per germline, CDR1 SNHLY and CDR2 FYNNEI. In nucleotides, the CDR3 is TGTGCCAGCAGTGAGGGACAGGGATATCAGCCCCAGCATTTT. Amino acid sequence: CASSEGQGYQPQHF.

The V gene is TRBV7-2, the J gene TRBJ1-6; no clear D. V was clipped by 1 base and J by 10 bases, with 14 bases between them. The germline CDR1 and CDR2 sequences are SGHTA and FQGNSA. This CDR3 contains 15 residues. The CDR3 region is CASSLVVVLGSPLHF. In DNA form, the CDR3 reads TGTGCCAGCAGCTTAGTCGTGGTACTTGGGTCACCCCTCCACTTT.

V gene TRBV25-1 combines with J gene TRBJ1-1, with D unclear. Trimming took off 4 bases at V and 2 bases at J, with 11 bases between the two ends. The CDR3 is 14 residues long. Germline V gene data show CDR1 as MGHDK and CDR2 as SYGVNS. CDR3: CASSADGKNTEAFF. CDR3 nucleotide sequence: TGTGCCAGCAGTGCGGACGGAAAAAACACTGAAGCTTTCTTT.

This clone was seen more than once but under ten times. This sample includes further DNA sequences coding for the same CDR3. This chain uses TRBV30 with TRBJ2-5; D is ambiguous. With 0 bases removed from V and 5 bases from J, the gap between germline ends came to 4 bases. The CDR3 consists of 11 residues. Germline CDR1 reads GTSNPN; CDR2 reads SVGIG (reference sequence). CDR3: CAWSVKETQYF. CDR3 bases: TGTGCCTGGAGTGTAAAGGAGACCCAGTACTTC.

This chain links TRBV29-1 with TRBJ2-3; D is perhaps TRBD1 (6 bases). The V and J ends lost 4 bases and 3 bases respectively, with 17 bases between them. The CDR3 extends over 15 amino acids. From germline, CDR1 is SQVTM and CDR2 ANQGSEA. CDR3 residues: CSVVPRRQVTDTQYF. The CDR3, as DNA: TGCAGCGTTGTACCCCGCCGACAGGTTACAGATACGCAGTATTTT.

The chain has TRBV5-1 and TRBJ2-2; D unclear. The CDR3 spans 13 residues. The germline V gene has CDR1 SGHRS and CDR2 YFSETQ. Trimming removed 5 bases from V and 2 bases from J, with 7 bases in between. The CDR3 loop reads CASRGSNTGELFF. DNA of the CDR3: TGCGCCAGCAGGGGTTCAAACACCGGGGAGCTGTTTTTT.

This clone was counted a few times. V gene TRBV7-6 combines with J gene TRBJ2-5, with 7 bases matching TRBD2. Germline V gives CDR1 SGHVS, CDR2 FNYEAQ. V was pared by 2 bases and J by 2 bases, with 8 bases of the junction left unmatched. CDR3 length: 16 residues. The CDR3: CASSLNTGGTQETQYF. The DNA for the CDR3 is TGTGCCAGCAGCTTAAATACCGGGGGGACTCAAGAGACCCAGTACTTC.

The chain uses TRBV7-3 and TRBJ2-5; maybe TRBD1 (5 bases). The germline gives CDR1 SGHTA, CDR2 FQGTGA. V was clipped by 5 bases and J by 5 bases, with 15 bases between them. The CDR3 is made up of 14 amino acids. The CDR3 coding sequence is TGTGCCAGCAGCCCCGAAGGGGCTTTGGAGACCCAGTACTTC. It translates to CASSPEGALETQYF.

The chain carries TRBV5-1 and TRBJ2-1; perhaps TRBD2 as D (6 bases). Trimming pared 5 bases from V and 0 bases from J, leaving 12 bases between. Per the germline V gene, CDR1 is SGHRS and CDR2 is YFSETQ. CDR3 length equals 15 residues. The CDR3 is CASRADGSSYNEQFF. As DNA, the CDR3 is TGCGCCAGCAGAGCGGACGGGAGCTCCTACAATGAGCAGTTCTTC.

This clone was seen many times. The V gene is TRBV5-1, the J gene TRBJ2-1, with D tentatively TRBD2 (5 bases). V was shortened by 3 bases and J by 9 bases, with 22 bases between the two germline ends. Germline values: CDR1 SGHRS, CDR2 YFSETQ. CDR3 length equals 16 residues. CDR3 in amino acids: CASSSYGDGEFSEQFF. The CDR3 region has the DNA TGCGCCAGCAGCTCCTATGGCGATGGGGAGTTTAGTGAGCAGTTCTTC.

The rearrangement uses TRBV9 and TRBJ1-2, with a weak D call TRBD1 (5 bases). The CDR3 is 12 amino acids. CDR1 and CDR2 from the germline V gene are SGDLS and YYNGEE. V dropped 4 bases and J dropped 5 bases, with 9 bases sitting between them. CDR3 amino acids: CASSSTGYGYTF. The CDR3, as DNA: TGTGCCAGCAGCAGTACAGGTTATGGCTACACCTTC.

In this sample, this clone turned up a few times. This chain joins TRBV9 and TRBJ1-2; 7 nucleotides line up with TRBD1. V lost 5 bases to trimming and J lost 5 bases; unmatched junction nucleotides: 12. The CDR3 totals 15 residues. Germline assignment: CDR1 SGDLS and CDR2 YYNGEE. The CDR3 DNA reads as TGTGCCAGCAGAAAGAGTCCAGGGGGTCCGTATGGCTACACCTTC. Encoded protein: CASRKSPGGPYGYTF.